A single sample is the source of the 9 T cell receptor beta chains below, sequenced in a study of Graves' ophthalmopathy and Graves' hyperthyroidism. The study amplified TCR beta CDR3 regions using RNA transcripts. HTBI primers primed a first-round RT-PCR, and a second-round multiplex PCR followed. MiXCR was run by TCRdb on the multiplex PCR reads, yielding one entry per CDR3 protein. The sample has about 620,000 distinct CDR3 sequences, 20% to 25% seen once. Sequencing used peripheral blood. The receptors shown here come from a woman younger than 30 with stable Graves' hyperthyroidism. Some clones in this sample may be carry-over from other donors' samples.

J is TRBJ2-5 and V is TRBV28; D may be TRBD1 (6 bases). Trimming took 4 bases from V and 3 from J, leaving 9 bases between them. The CDR3 length is 13 residues. Germline V lookup: CDR1 MDHEN, CDR2 SYDVKM. The CDR3: CASSCTGKETQYF. CDR3 sequence (DNA): TGTGCCAGCAGTTGTACAGGGAAAGAGACCCAGTACTTC.

This clonotype was recorded many times. The chain joins TRBV4-1 to TRBJ1-1; D not certain. Trimming left V 3 bases short and J 4 bases short, with 18 bases between. The CDR3 is 16 residues long. Germline CDR1 MGHRA, CDR2 YSYEKL. The CDR3 loop reads CASSQQGRIWVTEAFF. CDR3 in DNA: TGCGCCAGCAGCCAGCAAGGGAGGATTTGGGTCACTGAAGCTTTCTTT.

The chain employs TRBV6-5 and TRBJ2-7; 11 nucleotides agree with TRBD1. Germline-derived CDR1 and CDR2 are MNHEY and SVGAGI. V was pared by 4 bases and J by 2 bases, with 4 bases of the junction left unmatched. The CDR3 runs to 15 residues. The CDR3 is CASSFGQGAPYEQYF. The CDR3 DNA is TGTGCCAGCAGTTTCGGACAGGGGGCCCCCTACGAGCAGTACTTC.

This clonotype was detected ten times or more. The chain has TRBV28 and TRBJ2-7; tentative D call: TRBD2 (6 bases). V gave up 8 bases and J gave up 2 bases, with 19 bases separating them. Germline values: CDR1 MDHEN, CDR2 SYDVKM. This CDR3 contains 15 residues. CDR3 DNA: TGTGCCAGCCTCTCTCTCGGAGGGGAAACCTACGAGCAGTACTTC. It yields the protein CASLSLGGETYEQYF.

This clonotype came up many times. The chain uses TRBV14 and TRBJ2-7; D is unresolved. The CDR3 is made up of 14 amino acids. Trimming left V 0 bases short and J 4 bases short, with 10 bases between. The germline CDR1 and CDR2 sequences are SGHDN and FVKESK. The CDR3 DNA sequence: TGTGCCAGCAGCCAAGATCCCCTGGGGTACGAGCAGTACTTC. Its translation is CASSQDPLGYEQYF.

The chain recombines TRBV7-8 with TRBJ2-1; 11 nucleotides agree with TRBD2. CDR1 and CDR2 from the germline V gene are SGHVS and FQNEAQ. With 3 bases clipped from V and 7 bases from J, the junction kept 8 bases outside the gene matches. This CDR3 has 16 residues. Here the CDR3 DNA reads TGTGCCAGCAGCTTCATGACTAGCGGGACTTCGAATGAGCAGTTCTTC. Its translation is CASSFMTSGTSNEQFF.

This clonotype was counted ten times or more. This chain uses TRBV6-1 with TRBJ1-5; perhaps TRBD1 as D (5 bases). Trimming removed 3 bases at V and 9 bases at J, with 18 bases between. The germline CDR1 and CDR2 sequences are MNHNS and SASEGT. The CDR3 has 15 residues. For the CDR3, the DNA is TGTGCCAGCAGTGACCGGCCAGGGTTTTATCTGCCCCAGCATTTT. Translation gives CASSDRPGFYLPQHF.

To note about this clonotype: One base away lies a much larger clone, so this may be a sequencing read error. This chain links TRBV20-1 with TRBJ1-1; TRBD1 might be the D (6 bases). CDR1 and CDR2 (germline): DFQATT, SNEGSKA (reference sequence). This CDR3 contains 13 residues. Trimming took 3 bases from V and 1 from J, leaving 9 bases between them. CDR3 region: CSASKGENTEAFF. The CDR3 DNA follows: TGCAGTGCTAGTAAGGGGGAGAACACTGAAGCTTTCTTT.

This clonotype was observed many times. The chain recombines TRBV20-1 with TRBJ2-2, with 9 bases that match TRBD2. The trim removed 3 bases at V and 2 bases at J, leaving 10 bases unmatched. The germline V gene has CDR1 DFQATT and CDR2 SNEGSKA (reference sequence). The CDR3 loop spans 17 amino acids. The CDR3 DNA sequence: TGCAGTGCTAGGGATGGTAGCGGGAGACCTAACACCGGGGAGCTGTTTTTT. This gives the protein CSARDGSGRPNTGELFF.